These T cell receptor beta chains were read from a single sample in a study of cytomegalovirus exposure and HLA in healthy donors. Assay used: immunoSEQ multiplex PCR; TCRdb lists only in-frame clones, some missing. The sample holds some 120,000 clones, about 73% seen once. The sequenced material came from PBMCs. All receptors derive from a woman aged 40 to 49 in good health and CMV-seropositive. CDR3s leave out the opening cysteine and the closing phenylalanine or tryptophan. Clone sizes are given selectively: once, few, many, or a class where the clone is expanded.

j_gene: TRBJ1-2
v_gene: TRBV5-1
abundance: .
len: 11
CDR3aa: ASSLQGKEGYT

j_gene: TRBJ2-5
v_gene: TRBV2
abundance: .
len: 13
CDR3aa: ASSWGQGSRETQY

j_gene: TRBJ1-4
v_gene: TRBV7-6
abundance: .
len: 13
CDR3aa: ASSLEGEGHEKLF

j_gene: TRBJ2-1
v_gene: TRBV5-4
abundance: .
len: 14
CDR3aa: ASSPRSGGAYSVQF

j_gene: TRBJ1-1
v_gene: TRBV25-1
abundance: .
len: 9
CDR3aa: ASSRQAEAF

j_gene: TRBJ2-7
v_gene: TRBV5-6
abundance: .
len: 9
CDR3aa: ASSLRYEQY

j_gene: TRBJ2-1
v_gene: TRBV5-1
abundance: once
len: 14
CDR3aa: ASEPLPGQGDNEQF

j_gene: TRBJ1-4
v_gene: TRBV18
abundance: .
len: 11
CDR3aa: ASSQHLNEKLF

j_gene: TRBJ1-2
v_gene: TRBV2
abundance: .
len: 11
CDR3aa: ASSVYGPGGYT

j_gene: TRBJ2-1
v_gene: TRBV2
abundance: .
len: 13
CDR3aa: ASSLTSGGAGEQF

j_gene: TRBJ2-7
v_gene: TRBV6-1
abundance: .
len: 12
CDR3aa: ASTGGQGAYEQY

j_gene: TRBJ1-1
v_gene: TRBV6-4
abundance: once
len: 11
CDR3aa: ASSYTEDTEAF

j_gene: TRBJ2-7
v_gene: TRBV7-2
abundance: .
len: 13
CDR3aa: ASGGSRGGTYEQY

j_gene: TRBJ2-7
v_gene: TRBV19
abundance: .
len: 10
CDR3aa: ASSPSSYEQY

j_gene: TRBJ2-5
v_gene: TRBV5-1
abundance: .
len: 13
CDR3aa: ASSYASGSGETQY

j_gene: TRBJ2-3
v_gene: TRBV9
abundance: .
len: 11
CDR3aa: ASSVVGEDTQY

j_gene: TRBJ2-7
v_gene: TRBV5-1
abundance: .
len: 14
CDR3aa: ASSLTTGGGIYEQY

j_gene: TRBJ1-1
v_gene: TRBV5-4
abundance: .
len: 12
CDR3aa: ASSLLSRRTEAF

j_gene: TRBJ1-4
v_gene: TRBV7-9
abundance: .
len: 12
CDR3aa: ASSPGQGEEKLF

j_gene: TRBJ1-2
v_gene: TRBV6-6
abundance: few
len: 11
CDR3aa: ASSYGGADGYT

j_gene: TRBJ2-3
v_gene: TRBV4-3
abundance: .
len: 14
CDR3aa: ASSSHSISSTDTQY

j_gene: TRBJ1-1
v_gene: TRBV7-9
abundance: .
len: 14
CDR3aa: ASSATGQRRDTEAF

j_gene: TRBJ1-2
v_gene: TRBV29-1
abundance: .
len: 12
CDR3aa: SVAGQGAGYGYT

j_gene: TRBJ2-7
v_gene: TRBV5-4
abundance: .
len: 11
CDR3aa: ASSWGQSYEQY

j_gene: TRBJ2-1
v_gene: TRBV7-2
abundance: once
len: 14
CDR3aa: ASSYDYSRSYNEQF

j_gene: TRBJ1-2
v_gene: TRBV5-4
abundance: .
len: 12
CDR3aa: ASSESTGTYGYT

j_gene: TRBJ1-1
v_gene: TRBV7-2
abundance: .
len: 13
CDR3aa: ASSLQGGGHTEAF

j_gene: TRBJ1-1
v_gene: TRBV6-5
abundance: .
len: 11
CDR3aa: ASRDTSLREAF

j_gene: TRBJ1-2
v_gene: TRBV7-2
abundance: .
len: 16
CDR3aa: AIQLLFPPAGHLYGYT

j_gene: TRBJ1-2
v_gene: TRBV7-8
abundance: .
len: 11
CDR3aa: ASSPGTADGYT

j_gene: TRBJ1-2
v_gene: TRBV7-9
abundance: .
len: 13
CDR3aa: ASVRREEAGDGYT